The 9 T cell receptor beta chains below come from one sample, sequenced in a study of blood T cell repertoires in COVID-19. Only in-frame clones appear in the TCRdb table, and some are missing; sequencing was by immunoSEQ multiplex PCR. The repertoire has 120,000 to 150,000 clones, 76% of them found once; the top ten carry roughly 4.5%. The sequenced material came from peripheral blood. The source of these receptors is a man aged 60-69 years with acute or convalescent COVID-19.

The chain joins TRBV5-1 to TRBJ1-2; possibly TRBD1 for D (6 bases). Germline lookup yields CDR1 SGHRS and CDR2 YFSETQ. Trimming took 0 bases from V and 7 from J, leaving 16 bases between them. The CDR3 is 15 residues long. In DNA, the CDR3 is TGCGCCAGCAGCTTGGGTGGGACATCTCGAGGTGGCTACACCTTC. Its protein is CASSLGGTSRGGYTF.

The chain employs TRBV5-1 and TRBJ2-5, with D maybe TRBD1 (7 bases). Trimming took off 3 bases at V and 12 bases at J, with 15 bases between the two ends. CDR3 size: 12 residues. Germline assignment: CDR1 SGHRS and CDR2 YFSETQ. CDR3 amino acids: CASSWGAGQKYF. The CDR3 DNA follows: TGCGCCAGCAGCTGGGGGGCGGGACAGAAGTACTTC.

The chain uses TRBV5-6 and TRBJ2-1; maybe TRBD1 (6 bases). This CDR3 has 16 amino acids. Germline CDR1 reads SGHDT; CDR2 reads YYEEEE. The V end was cut by 4 bases, the J end by 0 bases, with 14 bases between. CDR3 region: CASSTLDSPSYNEQFF. The CDR3 coding sequence is TGTGCCAGCAGCACCCTGGACAGCCCCTCCTACAATGAGCAGTTCTTC.

The chain uses TRBV19 and TRBJ1-4; D gene unclear. Between the trimmed V and J ends, which lost 5 bases and 5 bases, there was a span of 6 bases. Germline assignment: CDR1 LNHDA and CDR2 SQIVND (reference sequence). This CDR3 contains 12 residues. The CDR3 loop reads CASSVQNEKLFF. CDR3 nucleotides: TGTGCCAGTAGTGTACAGAATGAAAAACTGTTTTTT. The entire variable domain, with the rest obtained from reference TRBV19 and TRBJ1-4, is as follows: DGGITQSPKYLFRKEGQNVTLSCEQNLNHDAMYWYRQDPGQGLRLIYYSQIVNDFQKGDIAEGYSVSREKKESFPLTVTSAQKNPTAFYLCASSVQNEKLFFGSGTQLSVL.

This clone was recorded once. The J gene is TRBJ2-1, the V gene TRBV4-2, with a tentative D call TRBD2 (6 bases). Trimming pared 1 base from V and 7 bases from J, leaving 17 bases between. Germline lookup yields CDR1 LGHNA and CDR2 YNFKEQ. The CDR3 is made up of 16 amino acids. CDR3 residues: CASSQGVGASVNEQFF. CDR3 nucleotide sequence: TGTGCCAGCAGCCAAGGCGTAGGGGCTAGCGTGAATGAGCAGTTCTTC.

The chain links TRBV18 to TRBJ2-5; the match to TRBD2 covers 11 bases. V shed 2 bases and J 5 bases; nucleotides not matched to a gene: 7. CDR1 is KGHSH and CDR2 is LQKENI in the germline V gene. The length of the CDR3 is 16 residues. The DNA for the CDR3 is TGTGCCAGCTCACCAATGACACTAGCGGGAGTTGAGACCCAGTACTTC. Its translation is CASSPMTLAGVETQYF.

CDR3 nucleotides: TGTGCCAGTACGCAGCGGGAAACGAACACCGGGGAGCTGTTTTTT. Protein sequence: CASTQRETNTGELFF. The rearrangement links TRBV19 to TRBJ2-2; TRBD2 aligns across 7 bases. V lost 7 bases and J lost 0; bases outside the gene matches: 5. Germline V gene sequence: CDR1 LNHDA, CDR2 SQIVND (reference sequence). CDR3 length equals 15 residues. Together with reference TRBV19 and TRBJ2-2, the CDR3 gives the full variable domain: DGGITQSPKYLFRKEGQNVTLSCEQNLNHDAMYWYRQDPGQGLRLIYYSQIVNDFQKGDIAEGYSVSREKKESFPLTVTSAQKNPTAFYLCASTQRETNTGELFFGEGSRLTVL.

The genes are TRBV5-1 and TRBJ1-1, with D unresolved. Trimming left V 6 bases short and J 4 bases short, with 16 bases between. Germline assignment: CDR1 SGHRS and CDR2 YFSETQ. CDR3 length: 14 residues. CDR3 bases: TGCGCCAGCACCCTATTATCAGGCAGCACTGAAGCTTTCTTT. This codes for CASTLLSGSTEAFF.

The rearrangement links TRBV5-6 to TRBJ2-7; 8 bases are shared with TRBD2. CDR1 SGHDT and CDR2 YYEEEE come from the germline V gene. The CDR3 spans 17 residues. With V trimmed by 3 bases and J by 1 base, 12 bases remained unmatched. The CDR3 region has the DNA TGTGCCAGCAGCTCAACCTTAGCGGGGTGGAGTTCCTACGAGCAGTACTTC. It specifies CASSSTLAGWSSYEQYF.